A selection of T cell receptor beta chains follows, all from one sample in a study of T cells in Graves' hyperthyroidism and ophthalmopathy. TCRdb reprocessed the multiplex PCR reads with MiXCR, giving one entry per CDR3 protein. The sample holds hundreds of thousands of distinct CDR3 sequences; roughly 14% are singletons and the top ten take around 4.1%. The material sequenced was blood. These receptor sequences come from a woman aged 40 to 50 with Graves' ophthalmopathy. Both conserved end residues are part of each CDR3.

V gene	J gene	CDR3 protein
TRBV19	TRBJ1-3	CASTDGQADFTGNTIYF
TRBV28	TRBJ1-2	CASSLGRGREYGYTF
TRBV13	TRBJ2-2	CASSPEGTLEGGELFF
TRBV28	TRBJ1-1	CASRTGFTEAFF
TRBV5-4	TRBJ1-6	CASSLLRGDNSPLHF
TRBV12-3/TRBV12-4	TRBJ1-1	CASSFMIGGAEAFF
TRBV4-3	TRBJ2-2	CASRSAVGTGELFF
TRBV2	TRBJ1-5	CATRERGNQPQHF
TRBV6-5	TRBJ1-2	CASSYETWQLAYGYTF
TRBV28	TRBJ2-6	CASSLSDSGANVLTF
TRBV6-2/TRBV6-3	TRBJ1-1	CASRQTNTEAFF
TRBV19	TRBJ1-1	CASSIVSLGRVDTEAFF
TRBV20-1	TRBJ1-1	CSARDRGQWTEAFF
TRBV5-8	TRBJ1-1	CASSLVWAGRTEAFF
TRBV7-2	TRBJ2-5	CASRLSGRAEMETQYF
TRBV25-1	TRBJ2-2	CASSEPQGGGELFF
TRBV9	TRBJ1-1	CASSAQGLGDEAFF
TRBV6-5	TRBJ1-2	CASSSHSRTGGNGGYTF
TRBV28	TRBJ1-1	CASQTGGGGGNTEAFF
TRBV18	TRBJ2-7	CASSPTTNSYEQYF
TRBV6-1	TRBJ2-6	CASSDQFSGANVLTF
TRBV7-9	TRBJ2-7	CALTNGSSYEQYF
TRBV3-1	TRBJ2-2	CASSRRQNTGELFF
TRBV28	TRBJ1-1	CASTKWTEEKAFF
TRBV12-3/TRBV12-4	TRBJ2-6	CASRQTGAAGANVLTF
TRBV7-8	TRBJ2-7	CASSQGLAVEQYF
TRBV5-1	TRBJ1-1	CASSQRDSNTEAFF
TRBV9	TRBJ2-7	CASSSTWEPYEQYF
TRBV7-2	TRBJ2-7	CASSLQGYSYEQYF
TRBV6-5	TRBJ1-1	CASSTQGAMGTEAFF
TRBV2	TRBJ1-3	CASNAGQGNTIYF
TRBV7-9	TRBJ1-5	CASSQGLVQPQHF
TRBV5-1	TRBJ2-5	CASSLGLNEETQYF
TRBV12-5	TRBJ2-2	CASGLTATGGELFF
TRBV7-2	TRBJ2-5	CASSLELVAETQYF
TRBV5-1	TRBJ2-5	CASSNGRPTEETQYF
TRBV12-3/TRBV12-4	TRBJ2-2	CASIGDTGELFF
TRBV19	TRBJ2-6	CATLDSGANVLTF
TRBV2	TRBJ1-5	CASSEKGAGWQPQHF
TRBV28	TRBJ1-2	CASTRQRGGGYTF
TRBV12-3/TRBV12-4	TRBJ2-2	CASSLAGVGELFF
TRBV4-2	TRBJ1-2	CASSQGMTGALAISGYTF
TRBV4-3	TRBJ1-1	CASSQDRGASTEAFF
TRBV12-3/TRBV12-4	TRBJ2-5	CASSSGTSGQETQYF
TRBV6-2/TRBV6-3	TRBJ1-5	CASSYPQGIYSNQPQHF